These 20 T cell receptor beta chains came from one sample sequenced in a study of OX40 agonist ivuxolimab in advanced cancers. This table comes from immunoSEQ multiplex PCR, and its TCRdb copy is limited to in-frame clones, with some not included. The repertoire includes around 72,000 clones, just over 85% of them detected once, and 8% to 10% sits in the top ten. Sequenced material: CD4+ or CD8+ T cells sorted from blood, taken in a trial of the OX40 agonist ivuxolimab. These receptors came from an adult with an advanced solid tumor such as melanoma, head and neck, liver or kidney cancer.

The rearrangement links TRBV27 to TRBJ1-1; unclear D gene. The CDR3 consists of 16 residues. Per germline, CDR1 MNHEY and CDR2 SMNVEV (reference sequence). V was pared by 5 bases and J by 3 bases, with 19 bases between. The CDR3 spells CASSPDPPTTYTEAFF. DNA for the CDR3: TGTGCCAGCAGTCCAGATCCTCCCACCACCTACACTGAAGCTTTCTTT.

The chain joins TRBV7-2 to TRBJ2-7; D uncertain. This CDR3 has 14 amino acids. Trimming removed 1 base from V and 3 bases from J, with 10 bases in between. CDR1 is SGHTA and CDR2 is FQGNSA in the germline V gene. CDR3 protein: CASSLGPAFYEQYF. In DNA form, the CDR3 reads TGTGCCAGCAGCTTAGGACCGGCCTTCTACGAGCAGTACTTC. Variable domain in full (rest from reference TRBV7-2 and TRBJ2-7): GAGVSQSPSNKVTEKGKDVELRCDPISGHTALYWYRQSLGQGLEFLIYFQGNSAPDKSGLPSDRFSAERTGGSVSTLTIQRTQQEDSAVYLCASSLGPAFYEQYFGPGTRLTVT.

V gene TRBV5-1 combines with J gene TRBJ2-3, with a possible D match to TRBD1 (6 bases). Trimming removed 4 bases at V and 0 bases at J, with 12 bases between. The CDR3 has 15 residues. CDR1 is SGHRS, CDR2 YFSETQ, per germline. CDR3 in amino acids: CASSRDNPSTDTQYF. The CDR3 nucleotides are TGCGCCAGCAGCCGGGACAACCCTAGCACAGATACGCAGTATTTT.

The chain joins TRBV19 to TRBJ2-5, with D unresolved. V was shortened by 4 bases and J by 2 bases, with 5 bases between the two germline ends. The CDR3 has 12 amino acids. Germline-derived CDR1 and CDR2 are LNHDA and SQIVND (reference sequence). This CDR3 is CASSNMQETQYF. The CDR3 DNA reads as TGTGCCAGTAGTAACATGCAAGAGACCCAGTACTTC.

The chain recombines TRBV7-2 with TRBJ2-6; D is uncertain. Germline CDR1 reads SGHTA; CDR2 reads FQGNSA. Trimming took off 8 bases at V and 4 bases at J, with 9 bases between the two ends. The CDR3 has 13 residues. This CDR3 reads CASWFRGANVLTF. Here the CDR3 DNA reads TGTGCCAGCTGGTTCCGGGGGGCCAACGTCCTGACTTTC.

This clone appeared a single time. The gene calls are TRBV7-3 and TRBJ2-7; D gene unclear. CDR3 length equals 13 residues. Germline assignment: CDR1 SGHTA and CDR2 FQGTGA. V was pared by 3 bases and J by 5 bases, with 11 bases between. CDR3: CASSLGVGNEQYF. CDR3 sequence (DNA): TGTGCCAGCAGCTTGGGTGTGGGGAACGAGCAGTACTTC.

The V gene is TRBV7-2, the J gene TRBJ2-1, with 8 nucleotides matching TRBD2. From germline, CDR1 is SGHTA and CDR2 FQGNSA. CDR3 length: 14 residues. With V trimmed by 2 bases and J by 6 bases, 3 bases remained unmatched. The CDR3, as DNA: TGTGCCAGCAGCTTAACGGGGGGGACCAATGAGCAGTTCTTC. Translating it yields CASSLTGGTNEQFF. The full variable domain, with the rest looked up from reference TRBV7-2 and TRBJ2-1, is GAGVSQSPSNKVTEKGKDVELRCDPISGHTALYWYRQSLGQGLEFLIYFQGNSAPDKSGLPSDRFSAERTGGSVSTLTIQRTQQEDSAVYLCASSLTGGTNEQFFGPGTRLTVL.

As DNA, the CDR3 is TGTGCCAGCGGCCGTTCGTCAGGGCCGAACACCGGGGAGCTGTTTTTT. Amino acids: CASGRSSGPNTGELFF. The V call is TRBV6-6, the J call TRBJ2-2; maybe TRBD1 (5 bases). The CDR3 loop spans 16 amino acids. V lost 8 bases and J lost 0, with 16 bases in between. The germline CDR1 and CDR2 sequences are MNHNY and SVGAGI (reference sequence).

CDR3 nucleotides: TGCGCCAGCAGGGTGTCTAATGAAAAACTGTTTTTT. Protein product: CASRVSNEKLFF. The chain combines TRBV5-1 with TRBJ1-4; no firm D call. The germline V and J ends were trimmed by 5 bases and 3 bases, with 5 bases remaining between them. The CDR3 is 12 amino acids. The germline CDR1 and CDR2 sequences are SGHRS and YFSETQ.

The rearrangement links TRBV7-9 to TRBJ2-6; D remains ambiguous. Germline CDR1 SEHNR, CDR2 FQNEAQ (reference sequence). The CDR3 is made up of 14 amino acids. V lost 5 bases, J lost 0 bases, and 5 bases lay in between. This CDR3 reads CASSLTSGANVLTF. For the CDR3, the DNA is TGTGCCAGCAGCCTAACCTCTGGGGCCAACGTCCTGACTTTC.

CDR3 sequence reads: CASSRGQSETQYF. The CDR3 DNA sequence: TGTGCCAGCAGTCGTGGACAGTCGGAGACCCAGTACTTC. The chain couples TRBV2 to TRBJ2-5; perhaps TRBD1 as D (6 bases). CDR1 SNHLY and CDR2 FYNNEI come from the germline V gene. V gave up 5 bases and J gave up 5 bases, with 12 bases separating them. The CDR3 has 13 amino acids.

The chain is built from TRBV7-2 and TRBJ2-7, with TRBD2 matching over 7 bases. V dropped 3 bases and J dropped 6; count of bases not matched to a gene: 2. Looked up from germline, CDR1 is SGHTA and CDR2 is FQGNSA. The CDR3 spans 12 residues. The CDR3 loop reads CASSFREGEQYF. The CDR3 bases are TGTGCCAGCAGCTTCAGGGAGGGCGAGCAGTACTTC.

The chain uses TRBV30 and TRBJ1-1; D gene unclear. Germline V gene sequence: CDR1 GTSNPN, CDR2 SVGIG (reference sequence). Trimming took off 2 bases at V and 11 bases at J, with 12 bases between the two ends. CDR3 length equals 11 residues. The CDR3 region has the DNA TGTGCCTGGAGTTCTGGACCTGGGGCTTTCTTT. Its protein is CAWSSGPGAFF. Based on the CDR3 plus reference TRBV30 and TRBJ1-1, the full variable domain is SQTIHQWPATLVQPVGSPLSLECTVEGTSNPNLYWYRQAAGRGLQLLFYSVGIGQISSEVPQNLSASRPQDRQFILSSKKLLLSDSGFYLCAWSSGPGAFFGQGTRLTVV.

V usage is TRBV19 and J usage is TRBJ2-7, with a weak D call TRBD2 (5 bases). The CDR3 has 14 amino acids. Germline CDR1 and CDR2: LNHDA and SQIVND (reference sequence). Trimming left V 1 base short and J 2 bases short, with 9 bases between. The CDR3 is CASSIAPGAYEQYF. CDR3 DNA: TGTGCCAGTAGTATAGCCCCCGGGGCCTACGAGCAGTACTTC.

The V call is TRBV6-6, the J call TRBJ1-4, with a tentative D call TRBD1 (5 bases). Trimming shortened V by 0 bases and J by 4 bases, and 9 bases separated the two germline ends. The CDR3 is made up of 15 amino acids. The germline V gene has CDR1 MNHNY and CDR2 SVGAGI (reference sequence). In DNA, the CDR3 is TGTGCCAGCAGTTACTCGGGGGTCGGTAATGAAAAACTGTTTTTT. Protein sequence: CASSYSGVGNEKLFF.

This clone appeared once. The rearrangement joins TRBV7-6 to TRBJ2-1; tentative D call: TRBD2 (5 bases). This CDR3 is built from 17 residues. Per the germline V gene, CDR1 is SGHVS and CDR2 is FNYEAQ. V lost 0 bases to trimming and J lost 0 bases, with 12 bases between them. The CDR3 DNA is TGTGCCAGCAGCTTAGCGCCCCAGCGGAGCTCCTACAATGAGCAGTTCTTC. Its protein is CASSLAPQRSSYNEQFF.

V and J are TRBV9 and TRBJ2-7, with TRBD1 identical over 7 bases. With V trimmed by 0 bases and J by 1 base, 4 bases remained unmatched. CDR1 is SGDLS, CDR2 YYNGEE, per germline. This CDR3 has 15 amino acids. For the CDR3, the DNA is TGTGCCAGCAGCGTAGCTACAGGGGCATCCTACGAGCAGTACTTC. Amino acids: CASSVATGASYEQYF.

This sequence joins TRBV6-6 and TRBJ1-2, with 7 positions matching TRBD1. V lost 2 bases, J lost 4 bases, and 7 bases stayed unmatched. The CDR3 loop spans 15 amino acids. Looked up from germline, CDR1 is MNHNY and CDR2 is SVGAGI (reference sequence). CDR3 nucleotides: TGTGCCAGCAGTTACCGGGACAGCAATTTCTATGGCTACACCTTC. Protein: CASSYRDSNFYGYTF.

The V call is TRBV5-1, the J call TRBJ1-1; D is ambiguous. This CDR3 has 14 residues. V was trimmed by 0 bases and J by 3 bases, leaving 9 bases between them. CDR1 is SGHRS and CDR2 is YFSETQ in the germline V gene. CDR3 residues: CASSLVGGYTEAFF. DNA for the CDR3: TGCGCCAGCAGCTTGGTTGGCGGCTACACTGAAGCTTTCTTT.

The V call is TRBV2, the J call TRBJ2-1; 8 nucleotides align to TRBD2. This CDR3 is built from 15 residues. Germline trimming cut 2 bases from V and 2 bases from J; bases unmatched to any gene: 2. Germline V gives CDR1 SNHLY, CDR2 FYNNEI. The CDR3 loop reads CASSESGGTYNEQFF. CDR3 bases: TGTGCCAGCAGTGAATCGGGGGGGACCTACAATGAGCAGTTCTTC. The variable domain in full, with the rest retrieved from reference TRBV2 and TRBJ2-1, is EPEVTQTPSHQVTQMGQEVILRCVPISNHLYFYWYRQILGQKVEFLVSFYNNEISEKSEIFDDQFSVERPDGSNFTLKIRSTKLEDSAMYFCASSESGGTYNEQFFGPGTRLTVL.